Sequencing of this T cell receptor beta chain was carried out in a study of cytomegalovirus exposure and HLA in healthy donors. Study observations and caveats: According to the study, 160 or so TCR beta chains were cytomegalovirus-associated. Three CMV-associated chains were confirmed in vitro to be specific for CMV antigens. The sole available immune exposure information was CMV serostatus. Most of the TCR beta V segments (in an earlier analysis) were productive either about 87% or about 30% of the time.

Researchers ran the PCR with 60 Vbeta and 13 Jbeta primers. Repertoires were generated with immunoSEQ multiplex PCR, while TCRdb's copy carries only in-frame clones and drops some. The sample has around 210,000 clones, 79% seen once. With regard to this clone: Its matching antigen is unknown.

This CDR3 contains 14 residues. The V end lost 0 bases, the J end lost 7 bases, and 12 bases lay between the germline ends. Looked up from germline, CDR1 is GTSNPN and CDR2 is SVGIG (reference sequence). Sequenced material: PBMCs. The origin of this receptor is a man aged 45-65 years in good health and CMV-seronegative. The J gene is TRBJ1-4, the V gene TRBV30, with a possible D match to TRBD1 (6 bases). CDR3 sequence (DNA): TGTGCCTGGAGTGTACAGGGTGGGGGTGAAAAACTGTTTTTT. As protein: CAWSVQGGGEKLFF.